This TCR beta chain appears in the sequencing data of a study of blood T cell repertoires in COVID-19. Study-wide context: PBMCs, B-cell-depleted T cells, or T cells were the source of the cDNA or gDNA that made up the material.

A PCR-confirmed or clinician-diagnosed COVID-19 case had contacted exposed participants within 2 weeks of entry. The CDR3 is 15 amino acids. Germline values: CDR1 LNHDA, CDR2 SQIVND (reference sequence). With 4 bases clipped from V and 3 bases from J, the junction kept 7 bases outside the gene matches. Some clones are missing from TCRdb's copy, which holds only in-frame ones; the method was immunoSEQ multiplex PCR. The table includes around 400,000 clones, around nine tenths detected once. Sequenced material: PBMCs or T cells enriched from blood (not recorded which). The TCR sequence derives from a woman aged 18 to 35 who had been exposed to COVID-19. V is TRBV19 and J is TRBJ1-2; 8 positions match TRBD1. The CDR3 DNA is TGTGCCAGTAGTACGATGCGACAGGGGCACTATGGCTACACCTTC. Translated: CASSTMRQGHYGYTF.